This is a list of T cell receptor beta chains from one sample in a study of technical replicates of blood from several donors. Sequencing used immunoSEQ multiplex PCR; TCRdb keeps in-frame clones, though not all of them. The sample lists tens of thousands of clones; about nine tenths were seen once. The sample was T cells isolated from PBMCs. These receptors were taken from a human donor in good health. Some clones in this sample may be carry-over from other donors' samples. Both conserved end residues are part of each CDR3. The order of the fields is clone size, D gene, V gene, J gene, CDR3 protein, CDR3 DNA. The D gene is left open where the match is weak. For some rows the clone size is stated as once, few or many, or as a class when expanded; others skip it.

-	-	TRBV11-2	TRBJ2-1	CASSSQGSYNEQFF	TGTGCCAGCAGCTCTCAGGGTTCCTACAATGAGCAGTTCTTC
-	-	TRBV15	TRBJ2-3	CATSLDGGRADTQYF	TGTGCCACCAGCCTCGATGGGGGCCGCGCAGATACGCAGTATTTT
-	-	TRBV28	TRBJ1-2	CASSEGVGGYTF	TGTGCCAGCAGTGAGGGGGTTGGTGGCTACACCTTC
-	TRBD1	TRBV4-2	TRBJ2-3	CASSQEGTVGADTQYF	TGTGCCAGCAGCCAAGAGGGGACAGTAGGGGCAGATACGCAGTATTTT
-	-	TRBV4-1	TRBJ2-7	CASSRYREHSSYEQYF	TGCGCCAGCAGCCGGTACCGGGAGCACTCCTCCTACGAGCAGTACTTC
-	-	TRBV4-1	TRBJ2-3	CASSQAPRGGDTQYF	TGCGCCAGCAGCCAAGCCCCCAGAGGGGGAGATACGCAGTATTTT
-	TRBD2	TRBV4-1	TRBJ2-7	CASSQETSGGTIGVYEQYF	TGCGCCAGCAGCCAAGAGACTAGCGGGGGAACCATCGGTGTCTACGAGCAGTACTTC
-	TRBD2	TRBV5-6	TRBJ2-7	CASSPLAGGYEQYF	TGTGCCAGCAGCCCCCTAGCGGGAGGTTACGAGCAGTACTTC
-	-	TRBV19	TRBJ1-5	CASSHRGQPQHF	TGTGCCAGTAGTCACCGGGGTCAGCCCCAGCATTTT
-	-	TRBV5-4	TRBJ2-1	CASSLVGGTSYNEQFF	TGTGCCAGCAGCTTGGTTGGGGGGACCTCCTACAATGAGCAGTTCTTC
few	TRBD1	TRBV19	TRBJ1-1	CASSIGQGAGTAFF	TGTGCCAGTAGTATCGGACAGGGGGCGGGTACGGCTTTCTTT
once	-	TRBV5-1	TRBJ2-1	CASSLDGYNEQFF	TGCGCCAGCAGCTTGGACGGTTACAATGAGCAGTTCTTC
-	-	TRBV11-3	TRBJ2-2	CASSLGRGPTNTGELFF	TGTGCCAGCAGCTTAGGCAGGGGCCCGACGAACACCGGGGAGCTGTTTTTT
-	-	TRBV7-9	TRBJ1-4	CASSLGSAIRDEKLFF	TGTGCCAGCAGCTTAGGATCCGCGATCAGGGATGAAAAACTGTTTTTT
few	-	TRBV2	TRBJ1-1	CASSKTPNTEAFF	TGTGCCAGCAGTAAGACACCGAACACTGAAGCTTTCTTT
-	-	TRBV5-1	TRBJ2-5	CASSLGGVETQYF	TGCGCCAGCAGCCTAGGGGGGGTGGAGACCCAGTACTTC
-	-	TRBV29-1	TRBJ1-4	CSVSLNEKLFF	TGCAGCGTTTCTCTTAATGAAAAACTGTTTTTT
-	TRBD1	TRBV7-9	TRBJ1-5	CASSDGTGDQPQHF	TGTGCCAGCAGCGACGGGACAGGGGATCAGCCCCAGCATTTT
-	TRBD1	TRBV19	TRBJ1-1	CASSIQAGGRNTEAFF	TGTGCCAGTAGTATCCAAGCAGGGGGCAGGAACACTGAAGCTTTCTTT
-	-	TRBV6-4	TRBJ2-1	CASSAQGISDEQFF	TGTGCCAGCAGTGCGCAGGGTATCAGCGATGAGCAGTTCTTC
-	TRBD1	TRBV4-1	TRBJ1-6	CASSQMDRGNSPLHF	TGCGCCAGCAGCCAAATGGACAGGGGGAATTCACCCCTCCACTTT
once	-	TRBV10-1	TRBJ2-5	CASSPNSGSETQYF	TGCGCCAGCAGTCCTAATAGCGGATCGGAGACCCAGTACTTC
once	TRBD2	TRBV6-1	TRBJ2-3	CASSRGGREDTQYF	TGTGCCAGCAGTAGAGGCGGGAGGGAAGATACGCAGTATTTT
-	-	TRBV29-1	TRBJ1-5	CSVSGEGSNQPQHF	TGCAGCGTGTCCGGGGAGGGCAGCAATCAGCCCCAGCATTTT
once	TRBD2	TRBV2	TRBJ2-1	CASRDTSGIYNEQFF	TGTGCCAGCAGAGATACTAGCGGCATCTACAATGAGCAGTTCTTC
-	TRBD2	TRBV7-3	TRBJ2-3	CASSSRTPGLAGPDTQYF	TGTGCCAGCAGCTCCAGGACTCCAGGACTAGCGGGGCCAGATACGCAGTATTTT
-	-	TRBV7-9	TRBJ2-1	CASSGDMRDEQFF	TGTGCCAGCAGCGGAGATATGCGAGATGAGCAGTTCTTC
-	-	TRBV10-3	TRBJ1-4	CAISSTSTNEKLFF	TGTGCCATCAGTAGTACTTCAACTAATGAAAAACTGTTTTTT
-	-	TRBV2	TRBJ2-7	CASNLLRGFGEQYF	TGTGCCAGCAACCTTCTCAGGGGATTCGGCGAGCAGTACTTC
-	TRBD2	TRBV2	TRBJ2-1	CASSPTSGGANEQFF	TGTGCCAGCAGTCCGACTAGCGGGGGGGCCAATGAGCAGTTCTTC
-	-	TRBV28	TRBJ2-5	CASSHLLDRGGGWKEAQYF	TGTGCCAGCAGCCATTTACTTGACAGGGGAGGGGGGTGGAAAGAGGCCCAGTACTTC
-	TRBD1	TRBV30	TRBJ2-5	CAWSGTQGQGETQYF	TGTGCCTGGAGTGGGACGCAGGGACAGGGGGAGACCCAGTACTTC
-	-	TRBV7-6	TRBJ1-4	CASSFAYPSNEKLFF	TGTGCCAGCAGCTTTGCGTATCCTTCTAATGAAAAACTGTTTTTT
-	-	TRBV29-1	TRBJ1-2	CSVATESYGYTF	TGCAGCGTCGCTACCGAGAGCTATGGCTACACCTTC
-	-	TRBV7-9	TRBJ1-1	CASRPKQRLNTEAFF	TGTGCCAGCAGACCAAAACAGAGATTGAACACTGAAGCTTTCTTT
-	-	TRBV1	TRBJ2-1	CTSSPGGLAALSSYNEQFF	TGCACCAGCAGCCCTGGGGGACTAGCGGCCTTGAGCTCCTACAATGAGCAGTTCTTC